The 30 T cell receptor beta chains below were found in one sample sequenced in a study of T cell responses to AZD1222 COVID-19 vaccine. Sequencing used immunoSEQ multiplex PCR; TCRdb keeps in-frame clones, though not all of them. The repertoire holds 180,000 or so clones, 85% to 95% seen once, with approximately 0.6% in the top ten. The specimen comprised peripheral blood, sampled on day 0 of AZD1222 vaccination. These receptors were obtained from an adult in good health.

The CDR3 nucleotides are TGTGCCAGCAGCCAAAGCGACAGGGGGGACACTGAAGCTTTCTTT. Its translation: CASSQSDRGDTEAFF. J is TRBJ1-1 and V is TRBV4-2, with TRBD1 matching 9 bases. CDR3 size: 15 residues. V trimming: 2 bases; J trimming: 3 bases; junction bases outside the gene matches: 4. Germline-derived CDR1 and CDR2 are LGHNA and YNFKEQ.

This chain uses TRBV4-2 with TRBJ2-7; 9 bases fit TRBD2. This CDR3 has 14 residues. CDR1 is LGHNA and CDR2 is YNFKEQ in the germline V gene. After removal of 5 bases from V and 3 bases from J, the junction contained 5 bases not matched to a gene. The CDR3: CASSVFSGSYEQYF. CDR3 nucleotide sequence: TGTGCCAGCAGCGTATTTAGCGGGAGCTACGAGCAGTACTTC.

This sequence joins TRBV29-1 and TRBJ2-7; TRBD2 matches at 7 bases. With 6 bases clipped from V and 4 bases from J, the junction kept 6 bases outside the gene matches. The germline gives CDR1 SQVTM, CDR2 ANQGSEA. CDR3 length equals 12 residues. This CDR3 reads CSVETAGYEQYF. The CDR3 nucleotides read TGCAGCGTAGAGACAGCGGGGTACGAGCAGTACTTC.

The CDR3 DNA reads TGTGCCAGCGGCCGTTCTTTGGGCACTGAAGCTTTCTTT. Protein: CASGRSLGTEAFF. The chain combines TRBV6-4 with TRBJ1-1; D ambiguous. The germline V and J ends were trimmed by 8 bases and 4 bases, with 14 bases remaining between them. Germline V gene lookup returns CDR1 MRHNA and CDR2 SNTAGT. This CDR3 is 13 amino acids long.

The CDR3: CAISASGVWEQFF. CDR3 DNA: TGTGCCATCAGTGCATCAGGGGTGTGGGAGCAGTTCTTC. This chain uses TRBV10-3 with TRBJ2-1; tentatively, D is TRBD1 (6 bases). The CDR3 length is 13 residues. Germline assignment: CDR1 ENHRY and CDR2 SYGVKD. V gave up 4 bases and J gave up 10 bases, with 14 bases separating them.

The V call is TRBV19, the J call TRBJ2-2; TRBD1 matches at 7 bases. This CDR3 comprises 15 residues. Germline CDR1 LNHDA, CDR2 SQIVND (reference sequence). V shed 4 bases, J shed 0 bases, and the junction held 2 bases outside the gene matches. Here the CDR3 DNA reads TGTGCCAGTAGTACCGGACAGGCGAACACCGGGGAGCTGTTTTTT. This sequence encodes CASSTGQANTGELFF.

J is TRBJ1-5 and V is TRBV5-8; no firm D call. The V end was cut by 1 base, the J end by 3 bases, with 8 bases between. The CDR3 runs to 14 residues. Germline loops: CDR1 SGHTS, CDR2 YDEGEE. This chain's CDR3 is CASSLWGNNQPQHF. The CDR3, as DNA: TGTGCCAGCAGCTTGTGGGGAAACAATCAGCCCCAGCATTTT.

The chain joins TRBV6-1 to TRBJ1-2, with 7 nucleotides matching TRBD1. Germline CDR1 and CDR2: MNHNS and SASEGT. Trimming cost V 2 bases and J 8 bases; bases outside gene matches: 8. CDR3 length: 14 residues. CDR3: CASSELGQVRGYTF. The CDR3 DNA is TGTGCCAGCAGTGAACTTGGACAGGTTAGGGGCTACACCTTC.

The CDR3 DNA sequence: TGTGCCAGCAGTTACGATCCGGGGTTGAATTCACCCCTCCACTTT. Residues: CASSYDPGLNSPLHF. The V gene is TRBV6-5, the J gene TRBJ1-6; unclear D gene. The CDR3 loop spans 15 amino acids. The germline V gene encodes CDR1 MNHEY and CDR2 SVGAGI. V was cut by 2 bases and J by 7 bases, with 12 bases left in between.

The genes are TRBV28 and TRBJ2-7; TRBD1 matches 8 bases. The CDR3 is 14 amino acids. Unmatched junction bases numbered 3, after V lost 5 bases and J lost 0 bases. CDR1 is MDHEN, CDR2 SYDVKM, per germline. Here the CDR3 reads CASSRQGRSYEQYF. In nucleotides, the CDR3 is TGTGCCAGCAGTCGACAGGGGCGCTCCTACGAGCAGTACTTC.

The chain joins TRBV4-1 to TRBJ1-1; 8 bases are shared with TRBD1. The J segment lost 4 bases and the V segment lost 2 bases, leaving 18 bases of the junction unmatched. There are 19 residues in the CDR3. In germline, CDR1 is MGHRA, CDR2 YSYEKL. The CDR3 coding sequence is TGCGCCAGCAGCCAAATCGGACCACAGGGGGGACAGGCGGGCACTGAAGCTTTCTTT. The encoded protein is CASSQIGPQGGQAGTEAFF.

The chain is built from TRBV29-1 and TRBJ1-1, with D possibly matching TRBD1 (6 bases). Germline CDR1 SQVTM, CDR2 ANQGSEA. This CDR3 comprises 14 residues. V shed 7 bases and J shed 4 bases, with 19 bases lying between them. The CDR3 DNA reads as TGCAGCGGCCGAGCGGGGGGGCTTTTCACTGAAGCTTTCTTT. This encodes CSGRAGGLFTEAFF.

A single count supports this clone. The genes are TRBV30 and TRBJ1-4; D not certain. CDR3 length equals 16 residues. Germline V gives CDR1 GTSNPN, CDR2 SVGIG (reference sequence). Trimming took off 0 bases at V and 5 bases at J, with 16 bases between the two ends. DNA for the CDR3: TGTGCCTGGAGTGTAGGTCTTCCGGGTGACAATGAAAAACTGTTTTTT. This sequence encodes CAWSVGLPGDNEKLFF.

The chain is built from TRBV24-1 and TRBJ2-7; unclear D gene. The CDR3 runs to 11 residues. Germline assignment: CDR1 KGHDR and CDR2 SFDVKD. Trimming cost V 4 bases and J 3 bases, with 3 bases left between them. The DNA of the CDR3 is TGTGCCACCAGTGACCACTACGAGCAGTACTTC. This sequence encodes CATSDHYEQYF.

The chain couples TRBV6-2 or TRBV6-3 to TRBJ1-5; possible D gene TRBD1, 6 bases. The CDR3 covers 14 residues. Germline V gene sequence: CDR1 MNHEY, CDR2 SVGEGT. V was shortened by 6 bases and J by 4 bases, with 13 bases between the two germline ends. CDR3 coding DNA: TGTGCCAGCAGCTCCGGGACACAGAATCAGCCCCAGCATTTT. Translating gives CASSSGTQNQPQHF.

The genes are TRBV7-3 and TRBJ1-2, with a tentative D call TRBD1 (5 bases). Germline assignment: CDR1 SGHTA and CDR2 FQGTGA. The CDR3 extends over 14 amino acids. The ends were cut back, 8 bases at V and 3 bases at J, with 16 bases in the middle. As DNA, the CDR3 is TGTGCCAGCGGCCCGGGAAGGGGAGACTATGGCTACACCTTC. Its protein product is CASGPGRGDYGYTF.

This chain joins TRBV5-1 and TRBJ2-3, with 9 bases matching TRBD2. V was clipped by 9 bases and J by 1 base; unmatched bases: 6. Germline loops: CDR1 SGHRS, CDR2 YFSETQ. The CDR3 is made up of 14 amino acids. DNA of the CDR3: TGCGCCACCTCCGGACTAGCGCGCACAGATACGCAGTATTTT. Amino acid sequence: CATSGLARTDTQYF.

The chain employs TRBV7-9 and TRBJ1-5; TRBD1 aligns across 7 bases. CDR3 length equals 16 residues. The germline V gene encodes CDR1 SEHNR and CDR2 FQNEAQ (reference sequence). V gave up 5 bases and J gave up 0 bases; unmatched junction bases: 7. CDR3 in amino acids: CASSIVTGASNQPQHF. DNA for the CDR3: TGTGCCAGCAGCATCGTAACAGGGGCTAGCAATCAGCCCCAGCATTTT. Supplemented by reference TRBV7-9 and TRBJ1-5, the full variable domain reads DTGVSQNPRHKITKRGQNVTFRCDPISEHNRLYWYRQTLGQGPEFLTYFQNEAQLEKSRLLSDRFSAERPKGSFSTLEIQRTEQGDSAMYLCASSIVTGASNQPQHFGDGTRLSIL.

This chain links TRBV6-5 with TRBJ2-4; no clear D gene. Trimming shortened V by 10 bases and J by 3 bases, and 10 bases separated the two germline ends. The CDR3 spans 12 residues. Germline V gene sequence: CDR1 MNHEY, CDR2 SVGAGI. CDR3 sequence (DNA): TGTGCCACCTCGTCGGGCAAAAACATTCAGTACTTC. Protein sequence: CATSSGKNIQYF.

In DNA, the CDR3 is TGTGCCAGCAGCTTAAGGGTGGACACTGAAGCTTTCTTT. Translation: CASSLRVDTEAFF. The chain has TRBV7-9 and TRBJ1-1; no reliable D call. From germline, CDR1 is SEHNR and CDR2 FQNEAQ (reference sequence). Trimming cost V 2 bases and J 3 bases, with 7 bases left between them. This CDR3 is built from 13 residues.

The rearrangement joins TRBV4-1 to TRBJ1-2; D perhaps matches TRBD1 (5 bases). The V gene lost 2 bases and the J gene lost 5 bases, with 15 bases spanning the gap. The CDR3 totals 15 residues. CDR1 MGHRA and CDR2 YSYEKL come from the germline V gene. The chain's CDR3 is CASSQIARVGYGYTF. As DNA, the CDR3 is TGCGCCAGCAGCCAAATCGCCAGGGTTGGGTATGGCTACACCTTC.

The chain links TRBV13 to TRBJ2-1; D might be TRBD1 (5 bases). The CDR3 loop spans 13 amino acids. Germline V lookup: CDR1 PRHDT, CDR2 FYEKMQ (reference sequence). V was cut by 5 bases and J by 4 bases, with 9 bases left in between. This CDR3 is CASSPTVYNEQFF. The CDR3 bases are TGTGCCAGCAGCCCGACAGTGTACAATGAGCAGTTCTTC.

The chain carries TRBV6-1 and TRBJ2-7; D perhaps matches TRBD1 (5 bases). Trimming stripped 2 bases from V and 2 bases from J, with 13 bases between. Looked up from germline, CDR1 is MNHNS and CDR2 is SASEGT. There are 15 residues in the CDR3. CDR3 in amino acids: CASSEQGVATYEQYF. The DNA of the CDR3 is TGTGCCAGCAGTGAACAGGGCGTCGCGACCTACGAGCAGTACTTC.

The chain is built from TRBV2 and TRBJ1-2; D gene ambiguous. V dropped 4 bases and J dropped 4 bases, with 16 bases sitting between them. CDR3 size: 15 residues. Germline loops: CDR1 SNHLY, CDR2 FYNNEI. The CDR3 DNA reads as TGTGCCAGCAGTGTTAAAGACCAGCCGGCCTATGGCTACACCTTC. Translating gives CASSVKDQPAYGYTF.

This chain uses TRBV18 with TRBJ1-1; 7 bases match TRBD1. Trimming cost V 3 bases and J 8 bases; bases outside gene matches: 6. Germline V gene data show CDR1 as KGHSH and CDR2 as LQKENI. The CDR3 loop spans 13 amino acids. CDR3 sequence reads: CASSPRQGREAFF. Written as DNA, the CDR3 is TGTGCCAGCTCACCGAGACAGGGTAGGGAAGCTTTCTTT.

The V gene is TRBV7-9, the J gene TRBJ1-2; tentatively, D is TRBD1 (6 bases). The CDR3 extends over 13 amino acids. Germline V gene lookup returns CDR1 SEHNR and CDR2 FQNEAQ (reference sequence). Trimming pared 4 bases from V and 4 bases from J, leaving 10 bases between. The CDR3 region is CASSSGVTYGYTF. The CDR3 nucleotides read TGTGCCAGCAGCTCAGGGGTAACCTATGGCTACACCTTC.

This clone was observed a single time. The rearrangement links TRBV19 to TRBJ2-1; 10 nucleotides match TRBD2. The CDR3 totals 16 residues. Trimming removed 7 bases from V and 6 bases from J; junction bases left unmatched: 12. Per germline, CDR1 LNHDA and CDR2 SQIVND (reference sequence). The CDR3 here is CASNPISAGGPNEQFF. CDR3 nucleotide sequence: TGTGCCAGTAACCCAATATCAGCGGGAGGGCCCAATGAGCAGTTCTTC.

The V gene is TRBV11-2, the J gene TRBJ2-7, with 8 bases aligning to TRBD1. Losses at the gene ends were 5 bases for V and 5 bases for J; bases not matched to a gene: 2. The length of the CDR3 is 12 residues. The germline gives CDR1 SGHAT, CDR2 FQNNGV. The CDR3 DNA reads TGTGCCAGCAGCAAACAGGGGGACGAGCAGTACTTC. As protein: CASSKQGDEQYF.

V gene TRBV24-1 combines with J gene TRBJ2-1; possibly TRBD1 for D (7 bases). This CDR3 comprises 18 residues. In germline, CDR1 is KGHDR, CDR2 SFDVKD. Trimming cost V 4 bases and J 9 bases, with 27 bases left between them. CDR3 bases: TGTGCCACCAGTGACCCAAGGGGGCGGGCGGGAACCTCCGGTGAGCAGTTCTTC. Its protein product is CATSDPRGRAGTSGEQFF.

This chain uses TRBV5-1 with TRBJ2-2; D unclear. The CDR3 runs to 16 residues. The germline V gene has CDR1 SGHRS and CDR2 YFSETQ. With 4 bases removed from V and 5 bases from J, the gap between germline ends came to 18 bases. CDR3: CASSPSAQRRTGELFF. CDR3 in DNA: TGCGCCAGCAGCCCCTCAGCCCAGCGACGGACCGGGGAGCTGTTTTTT.